This is a list of T cell receptor beta chains from one sample in a study of blood T cell repertoires in COVID-19. Profiling relied on immunoSEQ multiplex PCR, and the TCRdb table lists in-frame clones only, not all of them. The profile shows about 250,000 clones, roughly 88% of them singletons. The sequenced sample was peripheral blood. The receptors here all came from a man older than 75 with acute or convalescent COVID-19. CDR3s include the opening cysteine and the closing phenylalanine or tryptophan. The D gene is left open where the match is weak. The listing skips clone size in some rows; elsewhere it reads once, few, many or a size class.

J gene,clone size,D gene,CDR3 length,V gene,CDR3 DNA,CDR3 protein
TRBJ2-1,.,.,16,TRBV15,TGTGCCACCAGCAGTCCGAGACTAGGCGGGAACAATGAGCAGTTCTTC,CATSSPRLGGNNEQFF
TRBJ2-5,.,TRBD2,19,TRBV10-3,TGTGCCATCAGTGCGATACGACTAGCGGGAGAACGGTACCAAGAGACCCAGTACTTC,CAISAIRLAGERYQETQYF
TRBJ2-7,.,TRBD2,16,TRBV3-1/TRBV3-2,TGTGCCAGCAGCCCAGAAGCGGGGGGGCCCCTCCACGAGCAGTACTTC,CASSPEAGGPLHEQYF
TRBJ2-7,.,TRBD2,13,TRBV6-5,TGTGCCACTTATCCGCGCGGGGGAGGCGAGCAGTACTTC,CATYPRGGGEQYF
TRBJ2-3,.,TRBD1,16,TRBV5-4,TGTGCCAGCAGTTCCCCGGGACAGGGGCCACAAGATACGCAGTATTTT,CASSSPGQGPQDTQYF
TRBJ1-4,.,.,13,TRBV19,TGTGCCAGTAGTATCCAGGGATACGAAAAACTGTTTTTT,CASSIQGYEKLFF
TRBJ1-1,.,.,15,TRBV10-3,TGTGCCATCAGTGGGGGGGATCTAAGTGGGACTGAAGCTTTCTTT,CAISGGDLSGTEAFF
TRBJ2-1,.,.,15,TRBV9,TGTGCCAGCAGCGTAGTTACGGGCTCCTACAATGAGCAGTTCTTC,CASSVVTGSYNEQFF
TRBJ2-2,.,TRBD1,18,TRBV5-1,TGCGCCAGCAACTCACTCGGGGGACAGGGTGCGAACACCGGGGAGCTGTTTTTT,CASNSLGGQGANTGELFF
TRBJ2-7,.,.,14,TRBV21-1,TGTGCCAGCAGCCCCCGGGACAGGGGTGACGAGCAGTACTTC,CASSPRDRGDEQYF
TRBJ1-1,.,.,14,TRBV12-5,TGTGCTAGTGGTCCCGGAGGGTCGAACACTGAAGCTTTCTTT,CASGPGGSNTEAFF
TRBJ2-1,.,TRBD1,14,TRBV27,TGTGCCAGCAACGACAGGGCGTCCTACAATGAGCAGTTCTTC,CASNDRASYNEQFF
TRBJ2-2,.,TRBD2,13,TRBV29-1,TGCAGCGTTTTCTCGGACGGGAGGGGGGAGCTGTTTTTT,CSVFSDGRGELFF
TRBJ1-6,.,.,15,TRBV6-6,TGTGCCAGCAGTTACGACGGGACCGGGGGTTCACCCCTCCACTTT,CASSYDGTGGSPLHF
TRBJ2-1,.,.,14,TRBV9,TGTGCCAGCAGCCCTTGGGACTCCGACAATGAGCAGTTCTTC,CASSPWDSDNEQFF
TRBJ1-5,.,TRBD1,14,TRBV7-2,TGTGCCAGCAGGACAGGGGCTGACAATCAGCCCCAGCATTTT,CASRTGADNQPQHF
TRBJ2-7,.,.,14,TRBV10-3,TGTGCCATCAGTGAGTCGATGGGCCGCTACGAGCAGTACTTC,CAISESMGRYEQYF
TRBJ2-4,.,.,15,TRBV6-5,TGTGCCAGCAGTCCCGAGAAGGGAGGCCAAAACATTCAGTACTTC,CASSPEKGGQNIQYF
TRBJ1-2,.,.,11,TRBV6-2/TRBV6-3,TGTGCCAGCAGCTCATTAGGAGGGACGGCCTTC,CASSSLGGTAF
TRBJ2-7,.,.,13,TRBV19,TGTGCCAGTAGCCCATCCGGCGGGCTCGAGCAGTACTTC,CASSPSGGLEQYF
TRBJ1-2,.,TRBD1,13,TRBV29-1,TGCAGCGTCGCAGGGGGGCCCCGATATGGCTACACCTTC,CSVAGGPRYGYTF
TRBJ2-1,.,TRBD2,15,TRBV11-3,TGTGCCAGCAGCCCCGCTAGCGGGAGTTTAAATGAGCAGTTCTTC,CASSPASGSLNEQFF
TRBJ2-5,.,.,13,TRBV12-3/TRBV12-4,TGTGCCAGCAGCCTCCACCCCCGGGAGACCCAGTACTTC,CASSLHPRETQYF
TRBJ2-2,.,TRBD1,15,TRBV19,TGTGCCAGTAGGCCCGCGACAGGGAGCACCGGGGAGCTGTTTTTT,CASRPATGSTGELFF
TRBJ2-1,.,TRBD2,15,TRBV29-1,TGCAGCGTGACCCCGGGACTAGCGGGAGCTGGGGAGCAGTTCTTC,CSVTPGLAGAGEQFF
TRBJ1-2,.,.,14,TRBV7-3,TGTGCCAGCAGCCCCCGGGACACCAGCTATGGCTACACCTTC,CASSPRDTSYGYTF
TRBJ2-7,.,.,14,TRBV3-1/TRBV3-2,TGTGCCAGCAGCCATTACGGCAGGGGGGACGAGCAGTACTTC,CASSHYGRGDEQYF
TRBJ2-5,.,TRBD1,16,TRBV11-2,TGTGCCAGCAGCTTCGGGACAGGGGGGGCGCAAGAGACCCAGTACTTC,CASSFGTGGAQETQYF
TRBJ2-7,.,.,14,TRBV7-2,TGTGCCAGCAGCTCCGGGACAAGCGCAGATATACAGTACTTC,CASSSGTSADIQYF
TRBJ1-2,.,.,12,TRBV12-3/TRBV12-4,TGTGCCAGCAGTTTTGGGCGCTATGGCTACACCTTC,CASSFGRYGYTF
TRBJ2-2,.,.,13,TRBV27,TGTGCCAGCAGTTTACGGGGGACCGGGGAGCTGTTTTTT,CASSLRGTGELFF
TRBJ2-6,.,.,18,TRBV24-1,TGTGCCACCAGTGATTTGACACCGGGGGGCCATGGGGCCAACGTCCTGACTTTC,CATSDLTPGGHGANVLTF
TRBJ2-5,.,.,13,TRBV6-5,TGTGCCAGCAGTTGGACAGTACAAGAGACCCAGTACTTC,CASSWTVQETQYF
TRBJ2-1,.,TRBD2,15,TRBV7-9,TGTGCCAGCAGCAAACCGGGACTAGCGGGAGGTGAGCAGTTCTTC,CASSKPGLAGGEQFF
TRBJ2-5,few,TRBD1,19,TRBV28,TGTGCCAGCAGTGGACCGCCGGGACAGGGGGCTGTACGGCAAGAGACCCAGTACTTC,CASSGPPGQGAVRQETQYF
TRBJ2-7,.,TRBD2,16,TRBV19,TGTGCCAGTAGTATCCAACTAGCGGGATTTACGGACGAGCAGTACTTC,CASSIQLAGFTDEQYF
TRBJ1-5,.,TRBD1,16,TRBV6-2/TRBV6-3,TGTGCCAGCAGTCATAATCGGGACAGCAGCAATCAGCCCCAGCATTTT,CASSHNRDSSNQPQHF
TRBJ2-1,.,TRBD2,16,TRBV10-3,TGTGCCATCAGTGGGTCGGGACTAGCGAGGAGTGATGAGCAGTTCTTC,CAISGSGLARSDEQFF
TRBJ1-6,few,TRBD1,13,TRBV6-5,TGTGCCAGCCGGGGGACAGATAATTCACCCCTCCACTTT,CASRGTDNSPLHF
TRBJ2-4,.,.,16,TRBV7-8,TGTGCCAGCAGCCCCAGACACCCCGGAGCCAAAAACATTCAGTACTTC,CASSPRHPGAKNIQYF
TRBJ2-7,.,TRBD1,15,TRBV11-3,TGTGCCAGCAGCTACTCAGGGACAGGTGGCGGCGAGCAGTACTTC,CASSYSGTGGGEQYF
TRBJ2-3,.,.,16,TRBV9,TGTGCCAGCAGCCCGCGGGACCAAAGGGGCACAGATACGCAGTATTTT,CASSPRDQRGTDTQYF
TRBJ2-7,.,.,13,TRBV6-5,TGTGCCAGCAGTTACGGGGCAGGGGTCGAGCAGTACTTC,CASSYGAGVEQYF
TRBJ1-5,.,.,15,TRBV2,TGTGCCAGCAGTGGCGTGAGGGTTTACAATCAGCCCCAGCATTTT,CASSGVRVYNQPQHF
TRBJ2-7,.,.,15,TRBV7-2,TGTGCCAGCAGCTCGGACACTTATAGCTCCTACGAGCAGTACTTC,CASSSDTYSSYEQYF
TRBJ2-7,.,.,12,TRBV6-2/TRBV6-3,TGTGCCAGCAGTTACCCCACCTACGAGCAGTACTTC,CASSYPTYEQYF
TRBJ1-5,.,.,15,TRBV7-2,TGTGCCAGCAGCTTAAATGGGGGGGGCGGGCAGCCCCAGCATTTT,CASSLNGGGGQPQHF